A single sample is the source of the 29 T cell receptor beta chains below, sequenced in a study of CD8+ T cells in alopecia areata. Noted treatment: oral pan-JAK inhibitor, 5-10 mg twice daily. Extraction of RNA preceded its reverse transcription into cDNA, which served as the sequencing template. Clones were read by immunoSEQ multiplex PCR, and TCRdb kept only the in-frame ones, dropping some. The data contain about 150,000 clones, roughly 54% of them seen just once; the ten biggest clones take up more than 15%. The sample consisted of CD8+ T cells sorted from blood, taken at week 4, from a patient treated with tofacitinib. All receptors derive from a human donor with alopecia areata.

The chain uses TRBV2 and TRBJ2-1, with D perhaps being TRBD1 or TRBD2 (5 bases each). Germline assignment: CDR1 SNHLY and CDR2 FYNNEI. The length of the CDR3 is 16 residues. The ends were cut back, 1 base at V and 5 bases at J, with 15 bases in the middle. CDR3 nucleotides: TGTGCCAGCAGTGAAGGGGCATCAGGGACCAACAATGAGCAGTTCTTC. Translated: CASSEGASGTNNEQFF.

This clone occurred once. The chain employs TRBV2 and TRBJ2-7; no reliable D call. The CDR3 consists of 15 residues. Germline-derived CDR1 and CDR2 are SNHLY and FYNNEI. V lost 7 bases to trimming and J lost 6 bases, with 22 bases between them. In DNA form, the CDR3 reads TGTGCCAGCATAGCCGGTACCGACGGACCTTGCGAGCAGTACTTC. Encoded protein: CASIAGTDGPCEQYF.

The V call is TRBV7-9, the J call TRBJ1-1, with D maybe TRBD1 (5 bases). The V end was cut by 6 bases, the J end by 0 bases, with 11 bases between. From germline, CDR1 is SEHNR and CDR2 FQNEAQ (reference sequence). The CDR3 covers 14 residues. In nucleotides, the CDR3 is TGTGCCAGCAGACCCGACAGCATGAACACTGAAGCTTTCTTT. Encoded protein: CASRPDSMNTEAFF.

This clone was recorded once. The J gene is TRBJ2-7, the V gene TRBV29-1; weak D call: TRBD1 (6 bases). Trimming took off 4 bases at V and 3 bases at J, with 16 bases between the two ends. Germline V gene data show CDR1 as SQVTM and CDR2 as ANQGSEA. The CDR3 contains 14 residues. CDR3: CSVGDIFGGYEQYF. As DNA, the CDR3 is TGCAGCGTTGGGGACATTTTCGGCGGCTACGAGCAGTACTTC.

V usage is TRBV13 and J usage is TRBJ2-5; 7 positions match TRBD1. The CDR3 is made up of 14 amino acids. Germline loops: CDR1 PRHDT, CDR2 FYEKMQ (reference sequence). V lost 0 bases to trimming and J lost 4 bases; unmatched junction nucleotides: 2. The CDR3 reads CASSLGSGGETQYF. DNA for the CDR3: TGTGCCAGCAGCTTAGGGTCAGGGGGAGAGACCCAGTACTTC.

This chain connects TRBV7-3 to TRBJ2-6, with D perhaps given as TRBD1 or TRBD2 (5 bases each). The germline V and J ends were trimmed by 1 base and 0 bases, with 19 bases remaining between them. The CDR3 is 20 amino acids. Germline-derived CDR1 and CDR2 are SGHTA and FQGTGA. The CDR3 bases are TGTGCCAGCAGCTTAAATGGGGGTGGCAGAAACCCCTCTGGGGCCAACGTCCTGACTTTC. Its translation: CASSLNGGGRNPSGANVLTF.

This clone was seen a few times. The gene calls are TRBV4-3 and TRBJ2-2, with D hard to call. Germline CDR1 is LGHNA and CDR2 is YSLEER. The CDR3 runs 15 residues. V was shortened by 2 bases and J by 6 bases, with 13 bases between the two germline ends. The CDR3: CASSQLGDVSGELFF. The CDR3 coding sequence is TGCGCCAGCAGCCAACTCGGAGATGTATCCGGGGAGCTGTTTTTT.

This clone was observed once. V and J are TRBV2 and TRBJ2-3; D perhaps matches TRBD1 (6 bases). This CDR3 contains 16 residues. Trimming left V 4 bases short and J 0 bases short, with 14 bases between. Germline CDR1 and CDR2: SNHLY and FYNNEI. CDR3 coding DNA: TGTGCCAGCAGTGTACGCAGGGACACTAGCACAGATACGCAGTATTTT. Its translation is CASSVRRDTSTDTQYF.

This chain connects TRBV5-1 to TRBJ1-2; TRBD1 might be the D (5 bases). Germline lookup yields CDR1 SGHRS and CDR2 YFSETQ. The CDR3 is 15 amino acids. Between the trimmed V and J ends, which lost 3 bases and 0 bases, there was a span of 12 bases. The CDR3 DNA is TGCGCCAGCAGCTGGTCCGACAGTCCTAACTATGGCTACACCTTC. It encodes CASSWSDSPNYGYTF.

The gene calls are TRBV7-9 and TRBJ2-1; D may be TRBD2 (6 bases). The CDR3 contains 15 residues. V was shortened by 3 bases and J by 6 bases, with 15 bases between the two germline ends. The germline V gene has CDR1 SEHNR and CDR2 FQNEAQ (reference sequence). CDR3 residues: CASSLGEAVINEQFF. Here the CDR3 DNA reads TGTGCCAGCAGCTTGGGGGAGGCCGTTATCAATGAGCAGTTCTTC.

This clone was found once. This sequence joins TRBV18 and TRBJ2-3; 7 nucleotides align to TRBD2. Germline V gene data show CDR1 as KGHSH and CDR2 as LQKENI. Trimming took 2 bases from V and 4 from J; bases not matched to a gene: 6. The CDR3 runs 15 residues. The CDR3 loop is CASSPTSVEADTQYF. In DNA form, the CDR3 reads TGTGCCAGCTCACCAACTAGCGTAGAAGCAGATACGCAGTATTTT.

The chain carries TRBV9 and TRBJ1-1, with 8 bases lining up with TRBD1. Germline V gene lookup returns CDR1 SGDLS and CDR2 YYNGEE. This CDR3 is built from 16 residues. With 0 bases clipped from V and 4 bases from J, the junction kept 8 bases outside the gene matches. The CDR3 reads CASSVGGQVRGTEAFF. The CDR3 DNA reads TGTGCCAGCAGCGTAGGGGGACAGGTCAGAGGCACTGAAGCTTTCTTT.

This clone was counted a few times. The V and J genes are TRBV29-1 and TRBJ2-7, with D hard to call. Trimming stripped 6 bases from V and 0 bases from J, with 15 bases between. CDR3 size: 14 residues. In germline, CDR1 is SQVTM, CDR2 ANQGSEA. CDR3 residues: CSVVIFSSSYEQYF. The CDR3 bases are TGCAGCGTCGTGATCTTTAGTAGCTCCTACGAGCAGTACTTC.

This clone has more than one count but fewer than ten. The J gene is TRBJ2-1, the V gene TRBV9; D gene unclear. The CDR3 runs 12 residues. Trimming removed 4 bases from V and 5 bases from J, with 7 bases in between. Germline-derived CDR1 and CDR2 are SGDLS and YYNGEE. In DNA form, the CDR3 reads TGTGCCAGCAGCCCACACAACAATGAGCAGTTCTTC. Protein: CASSPHNNEQFF.

V is TRBV27 and J is TRBJ2-7; 9 bases agree with TRBD1. The V gene's germline CDR1 is MNHEY and CDR2 SMNVEV (reference sequence). This CDR3 has 14 residues. V was clipped by 1 base and J by 5 bases; unmatched bases: 3. CDR3 DNA sequence: TGTGCCAGCAGTTTATTTGGACAGGGGAACGAGCAGTACTTC. Protein: CASSLFGQGNEQYF.

The J gene is TRBJ1-1, the V gene TRBV30; D might be TRBD1 (5 bases). The germline V and J ends were trimmed by 2 bases and 4 bases, with 11 bases remaining between them. The CDR3 runs to 13 residues. CDR1 and CDR2 (germline): GTSNPN, SVGIG (reference sequence). The CDR3, as DNA: TGTGCCTGGAGTTTCGGGGGTGGCACTGAAGCTTTCTTT. Protein product: CAWSFGGGTEAFF. Complete variable domain (other parts from reference TRBV30 and TRBJ1-1): SQTIHQWPATLVQPVGSPLSLECTVEGTSNPNLYWYRQAAGRGLQLLFYSVGIGQISSEVPQNLSASRPQDRQFILSSKKLLLSDSGFYLCAWSFGGGTEAFFGQGTRLTVV.

This clone was picked up a small number of times. The genes are TRBV2 and TRBJ2-5; no firm D call. This CDR3 is built from 12 residues. Germline values: CDR1 SNHLY, CDR2 FYNNEI. The ends were cut back, 8 bases at V and 5 bases at J, with 12 bases in the middle. In nucleotides, the CDR3 is TGTGCCAGCGGACCGCTTAGGGAGACCCAGTACTTC. Amino acids: CASGPLRETQYF.

This clone was detected once. The chain uses TRBV4-1 and TRBJ2-2; TRBD2 is a possible D gene (5 bases). V shed 2 bases and J shed 1 base, with 11 bases lying between them. The length of the CDR3 is 16 residues. Per germline, CDR1 MGHRA and CDR2 YSYEKL. Here the CDR3 reads CASSQTRGKNTGELFF. In nucleotides, the CDR3 is TGCGCCAGCAGCCAAACACGAGGGAAGAACACCGGGGAGCTGTTTTTT.

V gene TRBV6-6 combines with J gene TRBJ1-5; TRBD1 is a possible D gene (6 bases). Germline CDR1 reads MNHNY; CDR2 reads SVGAGI (reference sequence). V lost 6 bases, J lost 4 bases, and 19 bases lay in between. The CDR3 has 16 residues. The CDR3 reads CASRPYRGQINQPQHF. CDR3 nucleotide sequence: TGTGCCAGCAGACCTTACCGGGGACAAATAAATCAGCCCCAGCATTTT.

This clone was seen only a few times. V gene TRBV4-2 combines with J gene TRBJ2-7, with D tentatively TRBD2 (6 bases). Germline V gene lookup returns CDR1 LGHNA and CDR2 YNFKEQ. The CDR3 runs to 14 residues. Deletions cut 2 bases from V and 3 bases from J, with 11 bases between. As DNA, the CDR3 is TGTGCCAGCAGCCAAATGGCAGCGGGCTACGAGCAGTACTTC. It codes for CASSQMAAGYEQYF.

The chain links TRBV4-1 to TRBJ2-1; D is ambiguous. Per germline, CDR1 MGHRA and CDR2 YSYEKL. This CDR3 comprises 13 residues. V gave up 0 bases and J gave up 8 bases, with 8 bases separating them. This chain's CDR3 is CASSQDTEDEQFF. In DNA, the CDR3 is TGCGCCAGCAGCCAAGACACAGAGGATGAGCAGTTCTTC.

The chain links TRBV29-1 to TRBJ1-2; D gene uncertain. Trimming removed 6 bases from V and 4 bases from J, with 27 bases in between. Germline V gives CDR1 SQVTM, CDR2 ANQGSEA. The CDR3 has 17 amino acids. This CDR3 reads CSVLELHVGASSYGYTF. The CDR3, as DNA: TGCAGCGTGTTGGAATTGCATGTGGGAGCCTCTAGCTATGGCTACACCTTC. The complete variable domain, with remaining parts taken from reference TRBV29-1 and TRBJ1-2, reads SAVISQKPSRDICQRGTSLTIQCQVDSQVTMMFWYRQQPGQSLTLIATANQGSEATYESGFVIDKFPISRPNLTFSTLTVSNMSPEDSSIYLCSVLELHVGASSYGYTFGSGTRLTVV.

The genes are TRBV30 and TRBJ1-4; D uncertain. The CDR3 loop spans 18 amino acids. CDR1 is GTSNPN and CDR2 is SVGIG in the germline V gene (reference sequence). Between the trimmed V and J ends, which lost 3 bases and 0 bases, there was a span of 20 bases. The CDR3 region has the DNA TGTGCCTGGAGCCAAATTGGGAGGCCCCGGGCAACTAATGAAAAACTGTTTTTT. It encodes CAWSQIGRPRATNEKLFF. The entire variable domain, with the rest obtained from reference TRBV30 and TRBJ1-4, is as follows: SQTIHQWPATLVQPVGSPLSLECTVEGTSNPNLYWYRQAAGRGLQLLFYSVGIGQISSEVPQNLSASRPQDRQFILSSKKLLLSDSGFYLCAWSQIGRPRATNEKLFFGSGTQLSVL.

V gene TRBV4-1 combines with J gene TRBJ2-6, with D perhaps TRBD2 (5 bases). The V end lost 2 bases, the J end lost 0 bases, and 17 bases lay between the germline ends. This CDR3 is 19 amino acids long. Looked up from germline, CDR1 is MGHRA and CDR2 is YSYEKL. CDR3 nucleotide sequence: TGCGCCAGCAGCCAAACACACGGGGAATTCCTCTCTGGGGCCAACGTCCTGACTTTC. Translated: CASSQTHGEFLSGANVLTF.

The table lists this clone with a few counts. The rearrangement links TRBV5-1 to TRBJ2-1; D is tentatively TRBD1 or TRBD2 (5 bases each). The V end was cut by 0 bases, the J end by 5 bases, with 15 bases between. This CDR3 has 16 residues. In germline, CDR1 is SGHRS, CDR2 YFSETQ. The CDR3 reads CASSLAHGGRDNEQFF. DNA for the CDR3: TGCGCCAGCAGCTTGGCCCATGGGGGAAGGGACAATGAGCAGTTCTTC.

The chain is built from TRBV6-4 and TRBJ2-3; D is unresolved. This CDR3 contains 13 residues. V lost 0 bases and J 2 bases, leaving 3 bases between the germline ends. CDR1 is MRHNA and CDR2 is SNTAGT in the germline V gene. The CDR3 bases are TGTGCCAGCAGTGACTCGGACACAGATACGCAGTATTTT. Translated: CASSDSDTDTQYF.

The V gene is TRBV6-6, the J gene TRBJ1-5; D is uncertain. Trimming removed 10 bases at V and 2 bases at J, with 12 bases between. Per the germline V gene, CDR1 is MNHNY and CDR2 is SVGAGI (reference sequence). The length of the CDR3 is 13 residues. CDR3 in amino acids: CATWRSGNQPQHF. In DNA form, the CDR3 reads TGTGCCACCTGGAGGTCGGGCAATCAGCCCCAGCATTTT.

The V gene is TRBV30, the J gene TRBJ2-1; 13 bases line up with TRBD2. Germline V gene sequence: CDR1 GTSNPN, CDR2 SVGIG (reference sequence). The CDR3 sequence is 14 residues long. V trimming: 7 bases; J trimming: 8 bases; junction bases outside the gene matches: 8. CDR3 DNA: TGTGCCTCCCTACTAGCGGGGGGGCCCGATGAGCAGTTCTTC. This encodes CASLLAGGPDEQFF. Supplemented by reference TRBV30 and TRBJ2-1, the full variable domain reads SQTIHQWPATLVQPVGSPLSLECTVEGTSNPNLYWYRQAAGRGLQLLFYSVGIGQISSEVPQNLSASRPQDRQFILSSKKLLLSDSGFYLCASLLAGGPDEQFFGPGTRLTVL.

The chain carries TRBV29-1 and TRBJ1-1, with D possibly TRBD1 on 5 matching bases. Germline V lookup: CDR1 SQVTM, CDR2 ANQGSEA. This CDR3 has 13 amino acids. The V gene lost 0 bases and the J gene lost 4 bases, with 9 bases spanning the gap. In nucleotides, the CDR3 is TGCAGCGTTGAAGATCCCGGGGGCACTGAAGCTTTCTTT. Translating gives CSVEDPGGTEAFF. Together with reference TRBV29-1 and TRBJ1-1, the CDR3 gives the full variable domain: SAVISQKPSRDICQRGTSLTIQCQVDSQVTMMFWYRQQPGQSLTLIATANQGSEATYESGFVIDKFPISRPNLTFSTLTVSNMSPEDSSIYLCSVEDPGGTEAFFGQGTRLTVV.